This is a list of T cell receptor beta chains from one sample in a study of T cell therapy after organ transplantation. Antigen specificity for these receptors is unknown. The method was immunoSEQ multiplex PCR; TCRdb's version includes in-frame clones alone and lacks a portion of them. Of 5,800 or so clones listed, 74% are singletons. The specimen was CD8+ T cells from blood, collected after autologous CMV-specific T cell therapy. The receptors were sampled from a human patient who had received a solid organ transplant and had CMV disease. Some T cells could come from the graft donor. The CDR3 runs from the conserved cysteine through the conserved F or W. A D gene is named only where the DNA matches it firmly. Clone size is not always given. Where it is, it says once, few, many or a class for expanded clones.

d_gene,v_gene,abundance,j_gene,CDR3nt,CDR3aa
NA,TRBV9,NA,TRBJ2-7,TGTGCCAGCAGCGTAGCCGGACAGTTTGTCGACGAGCAGTACTTC,CASSVAGQFVDEQYF
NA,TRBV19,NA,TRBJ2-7,TGTGCCAGTAGTACTATGGGGCACCCTTACGAGCAGTACTTC,CASSTMGHPYEQYF
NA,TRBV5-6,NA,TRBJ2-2,TGTGCCAGCAGCCCGGGAAATGGGGAGCTGTTTTTT,CASSPGNGELFF
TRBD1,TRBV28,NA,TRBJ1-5,TGTGCCAGCAGCAATGGACAGGGGGCGAGCAATCAGCCCCAGCATTTT,CASSNGQGASNQPQHF
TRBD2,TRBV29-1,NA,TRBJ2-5,TGCAGCGTTGAAGTAGCGGGCATCCAAGAGACCCAGTACTTC,CSVEVAGIQETQYF
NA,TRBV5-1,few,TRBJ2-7,TGCGCCAGCCGTCAGAATTACGAGCAGTACTTC,CASRQNYEQYF
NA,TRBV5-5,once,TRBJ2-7,TGTGCCAGCAGCCAAGTGCTAGCCGAAGAAAACGAGCAGTACTTC,CASSQVLAEENEQYF
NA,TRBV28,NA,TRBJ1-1,TGTGCCAGCGCAACTACTTCGCCGACCACTGAAGCTTTCTTT,CASATTSPTTEAFF
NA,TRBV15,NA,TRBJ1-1,TGTGCCACCAGCAGAGATCCCGACAGAAACACTGAAGCTTTCTTT,CATSRDPDRNTEAFF
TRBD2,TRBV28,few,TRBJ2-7,TGTGCCAGCGCTCATCACCTCATGCGGGGGGCTGACGAGCAGTACTTC,CASAHHLMRGADEQYF
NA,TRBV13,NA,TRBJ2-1,TGTGCCAGCAGCCCGACCGGGGCCGGATACAATGAGCAGTTCTTC,CASSPTGAGYNEQFF
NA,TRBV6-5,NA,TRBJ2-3,TGTGCCAGCAGTTACTATAACACAGATACGCAGTATTTT,CASSYYNTDTQYF
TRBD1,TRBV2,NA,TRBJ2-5,TGTGCCAGCAGCGGAACCCTGACAGGGATGAAGACCCAGTACTTC,CASSGTLTGMKTQYF
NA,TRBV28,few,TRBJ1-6,TGTGCCAGCAGTACGCGGACACAAAATTCACCCCTCCACTTT,CASSTRTQNSPLHF
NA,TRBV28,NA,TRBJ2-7,TGTGCCAGCAGTTTACTACAGGTGATCTACGAGCAGTACTTC,CASSLLQVIYEQYF
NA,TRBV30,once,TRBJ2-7,TGTGCACTGTCAGGGTTGAGCTCCTACGAGCAGTACTTC,CALSGLSSYEQYF
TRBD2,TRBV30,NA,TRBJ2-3,TGTGCCTGGAGTCCTAGCGGATTCACAGATACGCAGTATTTT,CAWSPSGFTDTQYF
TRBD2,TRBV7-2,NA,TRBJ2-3,TGTGCCAGCAGCTTAGCGACTAGCGGAGAACTCACAGATACGCAGTATTTT,CASSLATSGELTDTQYF
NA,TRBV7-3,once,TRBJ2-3,TGTGCCAGCAGCCCCGTCCCCCGTGTGGATACGCAGTATTTT,CASSPVPRVDTQYF
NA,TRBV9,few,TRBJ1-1,TGTGCCAGCAGCGTAGGGGGCTTCACTGAAGCTTTCTTT,CASSVGGFTEAFF
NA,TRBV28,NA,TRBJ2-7,TGTGCCAGCAGTTTGGGGAGCTCCTACGAGCAGTACTTC,CASSLGSSYEQYF
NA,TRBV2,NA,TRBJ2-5,TGTGCCAGCAGTGAAGGCCAGGACAACCCAGAGACCCAGTACTTC,CASSEGQDNPETQYF
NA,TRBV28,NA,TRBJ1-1,TGTGCCAGCAGTTTATTTCAGGCCACGGGGACTGAAGCTTTCTTT,CASSLFQATGTEAFF
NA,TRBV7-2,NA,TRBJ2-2,TGTGCCAGCAGCTTAGACGGCTGGAACACCGGGGAGCTGTTTTTT,CASSLDGWNTGELFF
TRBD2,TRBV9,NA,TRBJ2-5,TGTGCCAGCAGCCCCGGGACTAGCGGGAGTGAGACCCAGTACTTC,CASSPGTSGSETQYF
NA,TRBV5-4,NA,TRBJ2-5,TGTGCCAGCAGCTCCGAAACTAGGCAAGAGACCCAGTACTTC,CASSSETRQETQYF
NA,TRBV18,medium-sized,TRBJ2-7,TGTGCCAGCTCACCCCCAATAATGCCTCAGGGCGAGCAGTACTTC,CASSPPIMPQGEQYF
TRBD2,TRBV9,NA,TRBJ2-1,TGTGCCAGCAGCGTAGGGGTAGGGACTAGCAAATACAATGAGCAGTTCTTC,CASSVGVGTSKYNEQFF
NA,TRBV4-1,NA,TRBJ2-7,TGCGCCAGCAGCCAAGTCGAAGCGGGACATCACGAGCAGTACTTC,CASSQVEAGHHEQYF
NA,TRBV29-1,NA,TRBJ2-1,TGCAGCGTTGAAGATGGCCTCTACAATGAGCAGTTCTTC,CSVEDGLYNEQFF
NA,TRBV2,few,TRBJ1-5,TGTGCCGGAGTAGGGTGGAGCAATCAGCCCCAGCATTTT,CAGVGWSNQPQHF
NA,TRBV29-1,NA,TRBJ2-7,TGCAGCGTCGCGCGGGACAGCTCCTACGAGCAGTACTTC,CSVARDSSYEQYF
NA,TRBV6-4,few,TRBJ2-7,TGTGCCAGCAGCTGGGACACCGCGTTGGAGCAGTACTTC,CASSWDTALEQYF
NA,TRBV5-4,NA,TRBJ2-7,TGTGCCAGCAGCTTGCGGGACTCCTACGAGCAGTACTTC,CASSLRDSYEQYF
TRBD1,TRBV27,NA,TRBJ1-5,TGTGCCAGCAGTTACAGGGGGGACATCTATCAGCCCCAGCATTTT,CASSYRGDIYQPQHF
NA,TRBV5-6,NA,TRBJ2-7,TGTGCCAGCAGCCCTGACACGAACCACTACGAGCAGTACTTC,CASSPDTNHYEQYF
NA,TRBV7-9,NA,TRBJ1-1,TGTGCCAGCAGCTTAGGCCCGAGGACTGAAGCTTTCTTT,CASSLGPRTEAFF
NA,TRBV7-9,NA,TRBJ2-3,TGTGCCAGCAGCCCCCGGGTCTTTGCCACAGATACGCAGTATTTT,CASSPRVFATDTQYF
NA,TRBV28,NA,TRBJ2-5,TGTGCCAGCAATTATCACGGGTCATTGGAGACCCAGTACTTC,CASNYHGSLETQYF
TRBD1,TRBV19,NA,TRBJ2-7,TGTGCCAGTAGTATCCGGGACAGTCCCTACGAGCAGTACTTC,CASSIRDSPYEQYF
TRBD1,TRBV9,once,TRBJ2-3,TGTGCCAGCAGCTTCCGGGACAGGGGGCAAGATACGCAGTATTTT,CASSFRDRGQDTQYF
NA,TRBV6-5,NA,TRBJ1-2,TGTGCCAGCAGCACATACAGGGAGGAGAACTATGGCTACACCTTC,CASSTYREENYGYTF
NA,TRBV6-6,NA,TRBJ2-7,TGTGCCAGCAGTTACGAAGGCACCTACGAGCAGTACTTC,CASSYEGTYEQYF
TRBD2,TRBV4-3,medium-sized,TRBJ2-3,TGCGCCAGCAGCCAAGGATGGACTAGCGGGCAGAGCACAGATACGCAGTATTTT,CASSQGWTSGQSTDTQYF
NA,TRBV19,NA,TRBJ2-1,TGTGCCAGTAGTATAGTGGCCAGCTTTAGCTCCTACAATGAGCAGTTCTTC,CASSIVASFSSYNEQFF
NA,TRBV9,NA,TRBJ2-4,TGTGCCAGCAGCGTAGGGGGCGGAGGCAAAAACATTCAGTACTTC,CASSVGGGGKNIQYF
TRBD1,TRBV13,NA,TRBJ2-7,TGTGCCAGCAGCTCGGACAGGGCTTACGAGCAGTACTTC,CASSSDRAYEQYF
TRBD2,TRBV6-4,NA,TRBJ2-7,TGTGCCAGCAGTGAAGTAGCGGGCTACGAGCAGTACTTC,CASSEVAGYEQYF
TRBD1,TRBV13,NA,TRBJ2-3,TGTGCCAGCAGCTTAGGACAGGGGGGCACAGATACGCAGTATTTT,CASSLGQGGTDTQYF
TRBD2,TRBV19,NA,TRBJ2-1,TGTGCCAGTACCAAAGCTAGCGGCTCCTACAATGAGCAGTTCTTC,CASTKASGSYNEQFF
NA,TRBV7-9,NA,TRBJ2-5,TGTGCCAGCAGCATCAAAGGGACATCCGAGACCCAGTACTTC,CASSIKGTSETQYF
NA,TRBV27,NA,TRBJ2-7,TGTGCCAGCAGTGAAGCGGTATACGAGCAGTACTTC,CASSEAVYEQYF
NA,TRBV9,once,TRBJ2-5,TGTGCCAGCAGCGTAGCTGGGACAACCAAAGAGACCCAGTACTTC,CASSVAGTTKETQYF
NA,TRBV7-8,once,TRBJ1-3,TGTGCCAGCAGCTGGGGGCCAGGGGTGGGAAACACCATATATTTT,CASSWGPGVGNTIYF